Below are 18 T cell receptor beta chains sequenced from a single sample in a study of T cell repertoires in cytomegalovirus infection. TCRdb redid the calling of the reads with MiXCR, one entry per CDR3 protein. The table includes roughly 800,000 distinct CDR3 sequences, almost 30% detected once. These receptors are not linked to any known antigen. The material was cultured CD8+ T cells from PBMCs, obtained from culture after CMV antigen stimulation. The source of these receptors is a human donor in good health (CMV status not recorded). Some clones in this sample may be carry-over from other donors' samples.

The chain links TRBV7-2 to TRBJ1-3, with D tentatively TRBD1 (6 bases). Germline values: CDR1 SGHTA, CDR2 FQGNSA. This CDR3 is built from 15 residues. Between the trimmed V and J ends, which lost 5 bases and 3 bases, there was a span of 14 bases. The CDR3 nucleotides read TGTGCCAGCAGCCGGGGGCGCAGATATGGAAACACCATATATTTT. The encoded protein is CASSRGRRYGNTIYF.

This clonotype was counted between two and nine times. The V and J genes are TRBV12-3 or TRBV12-4 and TRBJ1-2; the D is unclear. This CDR3 is 14 amino acids long. V shed 5 bases and J shed 6 bases, with 16 bases lying between them. The CDR3 bases are TGTGCCAGCAGTGATAACCTAGGCCTCGATGGCTACACCTTC. Its protein product is CASSDNLGLDGYTF.

The chain employs TRBV10-2 and TRBJ2-7, with 9 positions matching TRBD1. CDR1 WSHSY and CDR2 SAAADI come from the germline V gene. J lost 2 bases, V lost 6 bases, and 8 bases had no gene match. The CDR3 extends over 15 amino acids. The CDR3 DNA sequence: TGCGCCAGCAGGGGATTGGACAGGGGTGCCTACGAGCAGTACTTC. As protein: CASRGLDRGAYEQYF.

The chain has TRBV6-2 or TRBV6-3 and TRBJ1-1, with 11 bases aligning to TRBD1. The CDR3 covers 14 residues. V lost 7 bases, J lost 2 bases, and 3 bases stayed unmatched. From germline, CDR1 is MNHEY and CDR2 SVGEGT. CDR3 loop: CASTWTGGNTEAFF. The CDR3, as DNA: TGTGCCAGCACCTGGACAGGGGGCAACACTGAAGCTTTCTTT.

This rearrangement joins TRBV7-2 to TRBJ2-5; 8 nucleotides match TRBD2. The V gene end was trimmed by 1 base and the J gene end by 5 bases; junction bases not matched to a gene: 6. The CDR3 length is 15 residues. The germline V gene has CDR1 SGHTA and CDR2 FQGNSA. In nucleotides, the CDR3 is TGTGCCAGCAGCTTAGGCGTCGGGGGGGTGGAGACCCAGTACTTC. This sequence encodes CASSLGVGGVETQYF.

The V call is TRBV6-1, the J call TRBJ2-1, with TRBD2 identical over 9 bases. CDR3 size: 16 residues. Trimming removed 6 bases from V and 8 bases from J; junction bases left unmatched: 14. The germline V gene has CDR1 MNHNS and CDR2 SASEGT. CDR3 protein: CASRTGIARGGDEQFF. As DNA, the CDR3 is TGTGCCAGCAGGACGGGGATTGCGCGGGGGGGCGATGAGCAGTTCTTC.

On this clonotype: A read error may account for a junction end that differs from germline. This chain joins TRBV6-1 and TRBJ2-3; no reliable D call. The CDR3 runs to 15 residues. CDR1 and CDR2 from the germline V gene are MNHNS and SASEGT. CDR3: CASPPRGRATDTQYF. CDR3 coding DNA: TGCGCCAGCCCGCCCCGCGGAAGGGCCACAGATACGCAGTATTTT.

This chain uses TRBV19 with TRBJ1-2, with D perhaps TRBD1 (5 bases). V lost 5 bases and J lost 4, with 17 bases in between. The CDR3 spans 15 residues. From germline, CDR1 is LNHDA and CDR2 SQIVND (reference sequence). CDR3 in DNA: TGTGCCAGTAGTTCGCGGACACCCGCGAGCTATGGCTACACCTTC. Translation: CASSSRTPASYGYTF.

The rearrangement uses TRBV6-1 and TRBJ2-2; possible D gene TRBD1, 6 bases. V lost 2 bases to trimming and J lost 3 bases, with 13 bases between them. The CDR3 consists of 16 residues. The V gene's germline CDR1 is MNHNS and CDR2 SASEGT. The chain's CDR3 is CASSETYTGYTGELFF. The CDR3, as DNA: TGTGCCAGCAGTGAAACATACACAGGGTACACCGGGGAGCTGTTTTTT.

The chain uses TRBV7-8 and TRBJ2-1; 8 bases are shared with TRBD1. Losses at the gene ends were 7 bases for V and 4 bases for J; bases not matched to a gene: 6. The CDR3 runs 14 residues. The V gene's germline CDR1 is SGHVS and CDR2 FQNEAQ. The CDR3, as DNA: TGTGCCAGCACCATGACAGGGGCTTACAATGAGCAGTTCTTC. This encodes CASTMTGAYNEQFF.

This clonotype occurred many times. V usage is TRBV11-2 and J usage is TRBJ2-1, with D perhaps TRBD1 (5 bases). Germline CDR1 and CDR2: SGHAT and FQNNGV. This CDR3 comprises 16 residues. Trimming removed 4 bases at V and 0 bases at J, with 13 bases between. CDR3 residues: CASSSPGYGSYNEQFF. The DNA for the CDR3 is TGTGCCAGCAGCTCCCCAGGGTATGGCTCCTACAATGAGCAGTTCTTC.

With respect to this clonotype: Being one base from a much bigger clone, this may be a read error. The rearrangement uses TRBV7-8 and TRBJ2-4; D uncertain. Germline CDR1 is SGHVS and CDR2 is FQNEAQ. There are 16 residues in the CDR3. The V gene lost 4 bases and the J gene lost 2 bases, with 15 bases spanning the gap. Here the CDR3 DNA reads TGTGCCAGCAGCTCCGTCTTCTCGGCGACCAAAAACATTCAGTACTTC. This sequence encodes CASSSVFSATKNIQYF.

CDR3 sequence: CASSFPVYNSPLHF. For the CDR3, the DNA is TGTGCCAGCAGCTTCCCAGTCTATAATTCACCCCTCCACTTT. The genes are TRBV7-6 and TRBJ1-6; D not certain. The CDR3 loop spans 14 amino acids. The V gene lost 3 bases and the J gene lost 3 bases, with 6 bases spanning the gap. In germline, CDR1 is SGHVS, CDR2 FNYEAQ. Full variable domain (outside the CDR3, taken from reference TRBV7-6 and TRBJ1-6): GAGVSQSPRYKVTKRGQDVALRCDPISGHVSLYWYRQALGQGPEFLTYFNYEAQQDKSGLPNDRFSAERPEGSISTLTIQRTEQRDSAMYRCASSFPVYNSPLHFGNGTRLTVT.

This chain joins TRBV12-5 and TRBJ1-1, with 7 bases identical to TRBD1. This CDR3 has 13 amino acids. Unmatched junction bases numbered 9, after V lost 6 bases and J lost 8 bases. Germline CDR1 is LGHNT and CDR2 is FRNRAP. The CDR3 is CASGPHPGQEAFF. The DNA for the CDR3 is TGTGCTAGTGGCCCACATCCGGGACAGGAAGCTTTCTTT.

J is TRBJ2-1 and V is TRBV7-9; unclear D gene. Germline V CDR1 and CDR2: SEHNR, FQNEAQ (reference sequence). Trimming removed 5 bases at V and 10 bases at J, with 6 bases between. The CDR3 has 10 amino acids. As DNA, the CDR3 is TGTGCCAGCAGCCACCAAGAGCAGTTCTTC. It specifies CASSHQEQFF.

The rearrangement links TRBV7-9 to TRBJ1-4; D gene ambiguous. Trimming cost V 0 bases and J 10 bases, with 9 bases left between them. Germline V gene sequence: CDR1 SEHNR, CDR2 FQNEAQ (reference sequence). There are 13 residues in the CDR3. The CDR3 here is CASSLALEGKLFF. The DNA of the CDR3 is TGTGCCAGCAGCTTAGCGCTGGAAGGAAAACTGTTTTTT.

This clonotype was detected only a few times. The chain links TRBV7-9 to TRBJ2-3; D may be TRBD1 (8 bases). V was pared by 5 bases and J by 3 bases, with 18 bases between. The CDR3 consists of 16 residues. CDR1 is SEHNR, CDR2 FQNEAQ, per germline (reference sequence). CDR3 sequence: CASSTSRGRGTDTQYF. CDR3 sequence (DNA): TGTGCCAGCAGCACCTCCAGGGGGCGGGGGACAGATACGCAGTATTTT.

This clonotype was recorded a few times. The J gene is TRBJ2-7, the V gene TRBV6-6; TRBD2 aligns across 9 bases. V gave up 6 bases and J gave up 1 base; unmatched junction bases: 16. The CDR3 extends over 18 amino acids. Germline CDR1 reads MNHNY; CDR2 reads SVGAGI (reference sequence). CDR3 in amino acids: CASSYSWNSGGPSYEQYF. DNA of the CDR3: TGTGCCAGCAGCTATTCTTGGAATAGCGGGGGACCTTCCTACGAGCAGTACTTC.